These T cell receptor beta chains were read from a single sample in a study of regulatory T cells in long-lasting Graves disease. MiXCR, applied by TCRdb to the multiplex PCR reads, yields one record per CDR3 protein. The table lists about 540,000 distinct CDR3 sequences, roughly 14% of them singletons. Another study also made use of these data, one on T cells in Graves' hyperthyroidism and ophthalmopathy.

The input for sequencing was peripheral blood mononuclear cells (PBMCs), taken at new diagnosis, from a patient treated with antithyroid drugs. The receptors were gathered from a man aged 25 to 40 with Graves disease. Both conserved end residues are part of each CDR3. A D gene is named only where the DNA matches it firmly. The listing skips clone size in some rows; elsewhere it reads once, few, many or a size class.

J: TRBJ2-2
D: -
size: many
V: TRBV12-3/TRBV12-4
DNA: TGTGCCAGCAGCTTGTCTGCGAACACCGGGGAGCTGTTTTTT
CDR3: CASSLSANTGELFF

J: TRBJ1-1
D: -
size: many
V: TRBV5-1
DNA: TGTGCCAGCAGCTTGGCAGAAAGTTCGGCTTTCTTT
CDR3: CASSLAESSAFF

J: TRBJ2-3
D: TRBD2
size: many
V: TRBV28
DNA: TGTGCCAGTGAACTAGCGGGCCCCCTTGGTACGCAGTATTTT
CDR3: CASELAGPLGTQYF

J: TRBJ2-7
D: -
size: many
V: TRBV12-3/TRBV12-4
DNA: TGTGCCAGCAGCCGCTCGGACGAGCAGTACTTC
CDR3: CASSRSDEQYF

J: TRBJ2-5
D: TRBD2
size: many
V: TRBV6-1
DNA: TGTGCCAGCACCAGGACGGGGAGCGGGAGAGAGGGAGAGACCCAGTACTTC
CDR3: CASTRTGSGREGETQYF

J: TRBJ1-2
D: -
size: -
V: TRBV28
DNA: TGTGCCAGCAGTTTACAGGCGACGAACTATGGCTACACCTTC
CDR3: CASSLQATNYGYTF

J: TRBJ2-1
D: TRBD1
size: many
V: TRBV18
DNA: TGTGCCAGCTCACCACGGGACAGGAGTGGCGATGAGCAGTTCTTC
CDR3: CASSPRDRSGDEQFF

J: TRBJ2-7
D: -
size: few
V: TRBV5-1
DNA: TGCGCCAGCAGCGGAGACAGTAAGACCTCCTACGAGCAGTACTTC
CDR3: CASSGDSKTSYEQYF

J: TRBJ2-7
D: -
size: many
V: TRBV5-8
DNA: TGTGCCAGCAGCCGGGACATTTCCTACGAGCAGTACTTC
CDR3: CASSRDISYEQYF

J: TRBJ2-6
D: -
size: many
V: TRBV2
DNA: TGTGCCAGCAGTGTGGGGCCAGGGGCCAACGTCCTGACTTTC
CDR3: CASSVGPGANVLTF

J: TRBJ1-1
D: -
size: many
V: TRBV28
DNA: TGTGCCAGCAGTTTCATGGACATGAACACTGAAGCTTTCTTT
CDR3: CASSFMDMNTEAFF

J: TRBJ1-1
D: -
size: many
V: TRBV6-1
DNA: TGTGCCAGCAGCCTCCGGGCAGGAGGAAACACTGAAGCTTTCTTT
CDR3: CASSLRAGGNTEAFF

J: TRBJ2-5
D: TRBD2
size: many
V: TRBV12-3/TRBV12-4
DNA: TGTGCCAGCAGTCCTCGGGGGGGGGGTCGCGCGGAGACCCAGTACTTC
CDR3: CASSPRGGGRAETQYF

J: TRBJ2-7
D: -
size: many
V: TRBV5-6
DNA: TGTGCCAGCAACCTCGGGGAATACGAGCAGTACTTC
CDR3: CASNLGEYEQYF

J: TRBJ2-3
D: TRBD2
size: -
V: TRBV20-1
DNA: TGCAGTGCTATAGCGGGGTCTAACACAGATACGCAGTATTTT
CDR3: CSAIAGSNTDTQYF

J: TRBJ2-6
D: -
size: -
V: TRBV18
DNA: TGTGCCAGCTCACCGCCGGGGCTCTCTGGGGCCAACGTCCTGACTTTC
CDR3: CASSPPGLSGANVLTF

J: TRBJ2-7
D: TRBD2
size: many
V: TRBV12-3/TRBV12-4
DNA: TGTGCCAGCAGTTCCCGAGTAGCGGGAGTTGCGAAGCAGTACTTC
CDR3: CASSSRVAGVAKQYF

J: TRBJ2-7
D: -
size: -
V: TRBV27
DNA: TGTGCCAAAAACAGGTTCCAGTCCTACGAGCAGTACTTC
CDR3: CAKNRFQSYEQYF

J: TRBJ2-5
D: TRBD2
size: many
V: TRBV11-3
DNA: TGTGCCAGCAGCCAAAGCGGGAGGGCCTGGGAGACCCAGTACTTC
CDR3: CASSQSGRAWETQYF

J: TRBJ2-1
D: -
size: many
V: TRBV12-3/TRBV12-4
DNA: TGTGCCAGCAGTTTCTTCAGGGCCCCCTACAATGAGCAGTTCTTC
CDR3: CASSFFRAPYNEQFF

J: TRBJ2-5
D: -
size: -
V: TRBV5-1
DNA: TGCGCCAGCAGCTTGGATTGGGTAGTGGGGGCGACCCAGTACTTC
CDR3: CASSLDWVVGATQYF

J: TRBJ2-2
D: -
size: -
V: TRBV7-6
DNA: TGTGCCGCCCTGGGGGGGAACACCGGGGAGCTGTTTTTT
CDR3: CAALGGNTGELFF

J: TRBJ2-5
D: TRBD2
size: many
V: TRBV28
DNA: TGTGCCAGCACAGAAGCGGGAGGGCAAGAGACCCAGTACTTC
CDR3: CASTEAGGQETQYF

J: TRBJ2-1
D: TRBD2
size: few
V: TRBV11-2
DNA: TGTGCCAGCAGCCATATAGGTAGCGGGAGGCGATACAATGAGCAGTTCTTC
CDR3: CASSHIGSGRRYNEQFF

J: TRBJ2-1
D: -
size: few
V: TRBV7-9
DNA: TGTGCCAGCAGCTTTACACCCTACAATGAGCAGTTCTTC
CDR3: CASSFTPYNEQFF

J: TRBJ1-1
D: -
size: few
V: TRBV6-5
DNA: TGTGCCAGCAGTTACCAGACGTTATCTTTCTTT
CDR3: CASSYQTLSFF

J: TRBJ2-5
D: TRBD2
size: many
V: TRBV24-1
DNA: TGTGCCACCAGTGACTTGGGACTAGCGGGTGAAGAGACCCAGTACTTC
CDR3: CATSDLGLAGEETQYF

J: TRBJ1-2
D: -
size: many
V: TRBV20-1
DNA: TGCAGTGCCCCCTTCGCCGGGACGGGCTATGGCTACACCTTC
CDR3: CSAPFAGTGYGYTF

J: TRBJ2-1
D: -
size: -
V: TRBV9
DNA: TGTGCCAGCAGCGTAGAGGGTACGTACAATGAGCAGTTCTTC
CDR3: CASSVEGTYNEQFF

J: TRBJ2-6
D: -
size: -
V: TRBV29-1
DNA: TGCAGCGTTGAAGCCCTCTCAGGAGGGTCTCGTACAACTGGGGCCAACGTCCTGACTTTC
CDR3: CSVEALSGGSRTTGANVLTF

J: TRBJ1-1
D: TRBD1
size: -
V: TRBV20-1
DNA: TGCAGTGCTAGAGAGCGGACAGGGAAATACGAAGCTTTCTTT
CDR3: CSARERTGKYEAFF